The entry below gives a single TCR beta chain sequence along with its context. This CDR3 has 14 residues. Germline assignment: CDR1 SGHAT and CDR2 FQNNGV. The data were taken from a study of monozygotic twins with inflammatory bowel disease. No DNA is given; TCRdb re-called the 5' RACE reads and lists each CDR3 protein once. The sample holds some 440,000 distinct CDR3 sequences. This receptor was identified in a human donor with ulcerative colitis or Crohn's disease, or a healthy co-twin of an affected twin (not recorded which). This sequence joins TRBV11-2 and TRBJ2-7; the D call from TCRdb, TRBD2, cannot be confirmed without DNA. Sequences were obtained from blood. The CDR3 sequence is CASSFSGRGYEQYF.